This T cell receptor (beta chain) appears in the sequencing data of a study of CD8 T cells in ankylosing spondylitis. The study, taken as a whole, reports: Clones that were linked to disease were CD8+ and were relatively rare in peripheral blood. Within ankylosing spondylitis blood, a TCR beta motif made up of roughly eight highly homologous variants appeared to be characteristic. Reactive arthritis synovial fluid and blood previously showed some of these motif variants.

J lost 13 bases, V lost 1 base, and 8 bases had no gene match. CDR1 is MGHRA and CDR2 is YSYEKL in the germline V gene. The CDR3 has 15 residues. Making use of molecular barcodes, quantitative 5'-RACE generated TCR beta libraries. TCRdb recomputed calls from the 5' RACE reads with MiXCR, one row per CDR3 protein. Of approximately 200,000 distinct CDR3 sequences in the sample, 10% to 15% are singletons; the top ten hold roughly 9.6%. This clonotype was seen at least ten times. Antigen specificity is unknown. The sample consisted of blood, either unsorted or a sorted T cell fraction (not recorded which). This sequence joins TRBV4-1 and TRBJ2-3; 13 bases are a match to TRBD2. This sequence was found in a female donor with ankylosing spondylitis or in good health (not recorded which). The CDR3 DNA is TGCGCCAGCAGCCAAGCCCTGGGACTAGCGGGAAGGGAGTATTTT. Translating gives CASSQALGLAGREYF.